This TCR beta chain derives from a study of CD8 T cells in Susac syndrome. Study outcomes and limitations: A relatively small number of individuals underwent TCR sequencing and HLA analysis. In total CD8+ repertoires, roughly 16 Susac-specific public clones were detected, and CD8+ TEMRA repertoires contained five.

About this clonotype: Its specificity is unknown.

The CDR3 contains 12 residues. Between the trimmed V and J ends, which lost 0 bases and 8 bases, there was a span of 6 bases. The germline gives CDR1 SGHAT, CDR2 FQNNGV. RNA totalling about 0.5 to 1 ug underwent reverse transcription with random hexamers. TCR beta CDR3 was amplified by immunoSEQ multiplex PCR. This amplification extended across 54 Vbeta and 13 Jbeta segments. TCRdb reanalysed the immunoSEQ multiplex PCR reads using MiXCR and keeps one entry per CDR3 protein. The table shows around 95,000 distinct CDR3 sequences, with 95% occurring only once. The sample taken for sequencing was CD8+ T cells from PBMCs. The sequence was collected from a human donor with Susac syndrome. V is TRBV11-2 and J is TRBJ2-3, with D uncertain. DNA for the CDR3: TGTGCCAGCAGCTTAGACTATCTTACGCAGTATTTT. It specifies CASSLDYLTQYF.